Listed below are T cell receptor beta chains from one sample, sequenced in a study of T-cell memory formation after mild COVID-19. TCRdb redid the calling of the 5' RACE reads with MiXCR, one entry per CDR3 protein. Here the sample spans 350,000 to 450,000 distinct CDR3 sequences, less than 25% being singletons. Sequencing input: PBMCs or a T cell subset sorted from them (not recorded which). These receptors all come from an adult woman who had mild COVID-19 (a few samples of this study predate the infection). Cell type and time point are not known. Both conserved end residues are part of each CDR3. The D gene is left open where the match is weak. The size entry is marked missing in some rows and otherwise reads once, few, many or a size class.

NA	TRBV15	TRBJ2-5	TRBD1	CATSRDQGTGVVRQETQYF	TGTGCCACCAGCAGAGACCAAGGGACAGGGGTGGTGAGACAAGAGACCCAGTACTTC
once	TRBV7-8	TRBJ2-1	TRBD1	CASSPNPTGMYNEQFF	TGTGCCAGCAGCCCTAACCCGACAGGGATGTACAATGAGCAGTTCTTC
few	TRBV29-1	TRBJ2-3	NA	CSVERGVLDTQYF	TGCAGCGTTGAACGCGGGGTGCTGGATACGCAGTATTTT
few	TRBV5-4	TRBJ2-1	NA	CASSRDEYEQFF	TGTGCCAGCAGCCGCGATGAGTACGAGCAGTTCTTC
NA	TRBV20-1	TRBJ1-1	NA	CSASNRDPGTTEAFF	TGCAGTGCCAGTAACCGGGACCCCGGGACCACTGAAGCTTTCTTT
few	TRBV20-1	TRBJ2-5	TRBD2	CSAPGGGKYQETQYF	TGCAGTGCTCCCGGCGGGGGAAAGTACCAAGAGACCCAGTACTTC
many	TRBV27	TRBJ2-7	NA	CASSSKGRSSYEQYF	TGTGCCAGCAGTTCGAAGGGGCGTAGCTCCTACGAGCAGTACTTC
NA	TRBV2	TRBJ2-5	NA	CASSAGTVQETQYF	TGTGCCAGCAGTGCCGGGACGGTCCAAGAGACCCAGTACTTC
NA	TRBV12-3/TRBV12-4	TRBJ1-6	NA	CASSLALLGGRSPLHF	TGTGCCAGCAGTTTAGCGCTACTGGGGGGAAGATCACCCCTCCACTTT
NA	TRBV6-6	TRBJ2-1	TRBD2	CASSWTSNEQFF	TGTGCCAGCAGTTGGACTAGTAATGAGCAGTTCTTC
NA	TRBV7-3	TRBJ1-2	NA	CASSLGRRTGYGYTF	TGTGCCAGCAGCTTAGGCCGCCGGACTGGCTATGGCTACACCTTC
NA	TRBV11-2	TRBJ1-1	TRBD1	CASSPRTGSNTEAFF	TGTGCCAGCAGCCCGCGGACAGGGTCAAACACTGAAGCTTTCTTT
NA	TRBV4-1	TRBJ2-5	NA	CASRGWGETQYF	TGCGCCAGCAGAGGCTGGGGGGAGACCCAGTACTTC
NA	TRBV9	TRBJ2-5	NA	CASSVGEETQYF	TGTGCCAGCAGCGTGGGGGAAGAGACCCAGTACTTC